The next 28 T cell receptor beta chains were all read from a single sample in a study of shared clonotypes between healthy human individuals. Selected positively for CCR7 and CD45RO-negative, naive CD8 cells excluded terminally differentiated effector memory CD45RA+ cells. Clones were sequenced by immunoSEQ multiplex PCR, and TCRdb holds only the in-frame ones, with some missing. In the table there are hundreds of thousands of clones, almost 95% of which are singletons. The sequencing input was naive CD8+ T cells sorted from blood. The receptors were gathered from a young man in good health.

The table lists this clone with a count of one. The rearrangement joins TRBV18 to TRBJ2-7; no clear D. CDR1 and CDR2 (germline): KGHSH, LQKENI. The CDR3 loop spans 14 amino acids. V was clipped by 0 bases and J by 2 bases, with 8 bases between them. CDR3 in amino acids: CASSPPAGPYEQYF. CDR3 nucleotide sequence: TGTGCCAGCTCACCACCGGCCGGACCCTACGAGCAGTACTTC.

V and J are TRBV5-8 and TRBJ1-2, with 9 nucleotides matching TRBD1. The V segment lost 0 bases and the J segment 4 bases; nucleotides outside the gene matches: 16. Looked up from germline, CDR1 is SGHTS and CDR2 is YDEGEE. The CDR3 covers 19 residues. For the CDR3, the DNA is TGTGCCAGCAGCTTGGGCTTCGGGGGACAGGGAGTCCCGGCCTATGGCTACACCTTC. It specifies CASSLGFGGQGVPAYGYTF.

The V gene is TRBV4-3, the J gene TRBJ1-2; TRBD1 might be the D (6 bases). Deletions cut 0 bases from V and 4 bases from J, with 9 bases between. CDR1 and CDR2 from the germline V gene are LGHNA and YSLEER. This CDR3 is 14 amino acids long. The CDR3 DNA sequence: TGCGCCAGCAGCCAAGACAGGGGTGGCTATGGCTACACCTTC. It yields the protein CASSQDRGGYGYTF.

Worth noting for this clone: Additional DNA sequences in this sample encode the identical CDR3. The V and J genes are TRBV2 and TRBJ2-7; D ambiguous. CDR1 and CDR2 (germline): SNHLY, FYNNEI. The CDR3 runs to 12 residues. Trimming left V 3 bases short and J 0 bases short, with 3 bases between. CDR3 DNA sequence: TGTGCCAGCAGTGACCTCTCCTACGAGCAGTACTTC. Its protein is CASSDLSYEQYF.

The chain couples TRBV7-3 to TRBJ2-7; 7 positions agree with TRBD2. This CDR3 is 13 amino acids long. V gave up 4 bases and J gave up 3 bases; unmatched junction bases: 3. CDR1 is SGHTA and CDR2 is FQGTGA in the germline V gene. The DNA of the CDR3 is TGTGCCAGCAGCTCGGGACTAAGCTACGAGCAGTACTTC. Its translation: CASSSGLSYEQYF.

J is TRBJ2-2 and V is TRBV5-8; D not resolved. Germline V lookup: CDR1 SGHTS, CDR2 YDEGEE. The V gene lost 5 bases and the J gene lost 6 bases, with 11 bases spanning the gap. The CDR3 is 13 residues long. The DNA for the CDR3 is TGTGCCAGCAGTCCCCTAAATTCCGGGGAGCTGTTTTTT. Its protein is CASSPLNSGELFF.

This chain joins TRBV5-4 and TRBJ2-2; 11 bases align to TRBD2. Trimming at V came to 3 bases and at J to 7 bases, leaving 8 bases not matched to a gene. CDR1 SGHNT and CDR2 YYREEE come from the germline V gene (reference sequence). There are 16 residues in the CDR3. The CDR3, as DNA: TGTGCCAGCAGCTCACTGACTAGCGGGACGGGCGGGGAGCTGTTTTTT. It specifies CASSSLTSGTGGELFF.

The chain joins TRBV10-2 to TRBJ1-2, with a tentative D call TRBD1 (5 bases). The CDR3 has 15 amino acids. Germline V gene data show CDR1 as WSHSY and CDR2 as SAAADI. V was pared by 3 bases and J by 6 bases, with 17 bases between. The DNA for the CDR3 is TGCGCCAGCAGTGATTACCCAGGGATGGGACATGGCTACACCTTC. Translated, it gives CASSDYPGMGHGYTF.

The rearrangement joins TRBV7-2 to TRBJ2-7, with TRBD1 matching 7 bases. The CDR3 runs 16 residues. After removal of 5 bases from V and 7 bases from J, the junction contained 17 bases not matched to a gene. Germline V gene lookup returns CDR1 SGHTA and CDR2 FQGNSA. The CDR3: CASSQALDRPEWEQYF. As DNA, the CDR3 is TGTGCCAGCAGCCAAGCTTTGGACAGGCCGGAGTGGGAGCAGTACTTC.

The chain is built from TRBV28 and TRBJ1-5; D gene uncertain. Germline-derived CDR1 and CDR2 are MDHEN and SYDVKM. V gave up 2 bases and J gave up 7 bases, with 15 bases separating them. This CDR3 spans 15 amino acids. The CDR3 coding sequence is TGTGCCAGCAGTTTACGATCTAGGACGGTCCAGCCCCAGCATTTT. Its protein is CASSLRSRTVQPQHF.

The gene calls are TRBV4-3 and TRBJ1-5, with D possibly being TRBD1 (5 bases). The CDR3 length is 14 residues. The germline gives CDR1 LGHNA, CDR2 YSLEER. Trimming took 4 bases from V and 7 from J, leaving 14 bases between them. The CDR3 loop reads CASSPYAGDQPQHF. The CDR3 nucleotides read TGCGCCAGCAGCCCCTATGCGGGGGACCAGCCCCAGCATTTT.

This clone was seen a single time. The rearrangement joins TRBV5-4 to TRBJ2-3; D is perhaps TRBD1 (6 bases). This CDR3 comprises 14 residues. The germline gives CDR1 SGHNT, CDR2 YYREEE (reference sequence). V was pared by 5 bases and J by 3 bases, with 13 bases between. The CDR3 reads CASSTGLKTDTQYF. CDR3 DNA sequence: TGTGCCAGCAGTACAGGGTTAAAGACAGATACGCAGTATTTT.

The chain uses TRBV29-1 and TRBJ2-7, with 10 nucleotides matching TRBD2. This CDR3 is 15 amino acids long. CDR1 is SQVTM and CDR2 is ANQGSEA in the germline V gene. With V trimmed by 6 bases and J by 4 bases, 12 bases remained unmatched. For the CDR3, the DNA is TGCAGCGTGGAAACTAGGACTAGCGGAAGATACGAGCAGTACTTC. Its protein product is CSVETRTSGRYEQYF.

This chain links TRBV7-6 with TRBJ1-2; D is unclear. Germline V gives CDR1 SGHVS, CDR2 FNYEAQ. This CDR3 contains 14 residues. The V end was cut by 5 bases, the J end by 9 bases, with 19 bases between. CDR3 region: CASSLDVGGLRYTF. CDR3 DNA: TGTGCCAGCAGCCTAGATGTCGGAGGACTTCGCTACACCTTC.

Notes on this clone: The sample has other DNA sequences that encode this CDR3 too. The chain uses TRBV5-6 and TRBJ2-2; D unresolved. The CDR3 totals 12 residues. Looked up from germline, CDR1 is SGHDT and CDR2 is YYEEEE. Trimming took off 1 base at V and 4 bases at J, with 2 bases between the two ends. The CDR3 DNA follows: TGTGCCAGCAGCTTGACCACCGGGGAGCTGTTTTTT. As protein: CASSLTTGELFF.

The chain links TRBV9 to TRBJ2-3; D perhaps matches TRBD2 (5 bases). Germline-derived CDR1 and CDR2 are SGDLS and YYNGEE. This CDR3 has 14 amino acids. V dropped 6 bases and J dropped 3 bases, with 14 bases sitting between them. CDR3 region: CASNGNSFTDTQYF. The CDR3 DNA sequence: TGTGCCAGCAACGGGAATAGCTTTACAGATACGCAGTATTTT.

The chain links TRBV7-9 to TRBJ2-3, with D perhaps TRBD1 (5 bases). The CDR3 covers 15 residues. The V gene lost 3 bases and the J gene lost 4 bases, with 14 bases spanning the gap. From germline, CDR1 is SEHNR and CDR2 FQNEAQ (reference sequence). The chain's CDR3 is CASSFAGIGPDTQYF. The CDR3, as DNA: TGTGCCAGCAGCTTTGCAGGGATAGGCCCAGATACGCAGTATTTT.

The gene calls are TRBV9 and TRBJ2-1; D tentatively fits TRBD1 or TRBD2 (5 bases each). This CDR3 is 14 amino acids long. Germline lookup yields CDR1 SGDLS and CDR2 YYNGEE. Trimming shortened V by 3 bases and J by 6 bases, and 13 bases separated the two germline ends. CDR3 DNA: TGTGCCAGCAGCGACCGGGGCCTACGCAATGAGCAGTTCTTC. Protein sequence: CASSDRGLRNEQFF. Together with reference TRBV9 and TRBJ2-1, the CDR3 gives the full variable domain: DSGVTQTPKHLITATGQRVTLRCSPRSGDLSVYWYQQSLDQGLQFLIQYYNGEERAKGNILERFSAQQFPDLHSELNLSSLELGDSALYFCASSDRGLRNEQFFGPGTRLTVL.

The chain is built from TRBV27 and TRBJ1-2; maybe TRBD1 (6 bases). V lost 3 bases and J lost 0, with 14 bases in between. Germline loops: CDR1 MNHEY, CDR2 SMNVEV (reference sequence). This CDR3 spans 16 amino acids. DNA for the CDR3: TGTGCCAGCAGTTTGTATTACAGGGCCCCTAACTATGGCTACACCTTC. It encodes CASSLYYRAPNYGYTF.

The chain has TRBV7-8 and TRBJ2-1; 15 nucleotides align to TRBD2. The CDR3 sequence is 15 residues long. Per germline, CDR1 SGHVS and CDR2 FQNEAQ. V dropped 4 bases and J dropped 7; count of bases not matched to a gene: 2. CDR3 region: CASSSGTSGGNEQFF. The CDR3 DNA sequence: TGTGCCAGCAGCTCCGGGACTAGCGGGGGGAATGAGCAGTTCTTC. The whole variable domain, filled in from reference TRBV7-8 and TRBJ2-1, reads GAGVSQSPRYKVAKRGQDVALRCDPISGHVSLFWYQQALGQGPEFLTYFQNEAQLDKSGLPSDRFFAERPEGSVSTLKIQRTQQEDSAVYLCASSSGTSGGNEQFFGPGTRLTVL.

The rearrangement uses TRBV7-2 and TRBJ2-1; weak D call: TRBD1 (7 bases). V lost 6 bases, J lost 4 bases, and 16 bases lay in between. The CDR3 is made up of 15 amino acids. From germline, CDR1 is SGHTA and CDR2 FQGNSA. This CDR3 is CASSLAGGIYNEQFF. CDR3 sequence (DNA): TGTGCCAGCAGTCTTGCAGGGGGGATATACAATGAGCAGTTCTTC.

Here the CDR3 reads CASSQGGGSLEQYF. CDR3 nucleotide sequence: TGCGCCAGCAGCCAAGGAGGCGGGAGCCTCGAGCAGTACTTC. The chain recombines TRBV4-1 with TRBJ2-7; 7 bases fit TRBD2. The CDR3 length is 14 residues. In germline, CDR1 is MGHRA, CDR2 YSYEKL. The ends lost 1 base at V and 6 bases at J; junction bases unmatched: 6.

The chain recombines TRBV4-3 with TRBJ1-1; no definite D call. V dropped 3 bases and J dropped 1 base, with 18 bases sitting between them. Germline lookup yields CDR1 LGHNA and CDR2 YSLEER. The CDR3 has 17 amino acids. The CDR3 loop is CASSQDFGQSSNTEAFF. The CDR3 DNA sequence: TGCGCCAGCAGCCAGGACTTCGGCCAGAGTTCGAACACTGAAGCTTTCTTT.

The rearrangement links TRBV6-1 to TRBJ2-7; D may be TRBD2 (7 bases). The germline gives CDR1 MNHNS, CDR2 SASEGT. V was shortened by 2 bases and J by 4 bases, with 12 bases between the two germline ends. The CDR3 runs 14 residues. The CDR3 spells CASSEIRGAYEQYF. The CDR3 nucleotides are TGTGCCAGCAGTGAAATACGGGGGGCATACGAGCAGTACTTC.

The chain combines TRBV27 with TRBJ2-7; D might be TRBD1 (6 bases). Germline-derived CDR1 and CDR2 are MNHEY and SMNVEV (reference sequence). Trimming pared 7 bases from V and 5 bases from J, leaving 27 bases between. The length of the CDR3 is 17 residues. Here the CDR3 reads CASTPKIAQGIIHEQYF. CDR3 in DNA: TGTGCCAGCACCCCAAAAATAGCCCAGGGGATCATACACGAGCAGTACTTC.

The chain links TRBV5-6 to TRBJ2-4, with TRBD2 matching over 7 bases. CDR3 length: 15 residues. Germline CDR1 and CDR2: SGHDT and YYEEEE. The V and J ends lost 5 bases and 5 bases, in that order; junction bases with no gene match: 10. CDR3 nucleotides: TGTGCCAGCAGTAAAAGCGGGGCTGAGGAAAACATTCAGTACTTC. This encodes CASSKSGAEENIQYF. Full variable domain (missing parts from reference TRBV5-6 and TRBJ2-4): DAGVTQSPTHLIKTRGQQVTLRCSPKSGHDTVSWYQQALGQGPQFIFQYYEEEERQRGNFPDRFSGHQFPNYSSELNVNALLLGDSALYLCASSKSGAEENIQYFGAGTRLSVL.

This sequence joins TRBV12-5 and TRBJ1-4, with D possibly matching TRBD1 (6 bases). V was cut by 1 base and J by 3 bases, with 15 bases left in between. Looked up from germline, CDR1 is LGHNT and CDR2 is FRNRAP. CDR3 length equals 17 residues. DNA for the CDR3: TGTGCTAGTGGTTTGGCCCCTTCAGGGGACCCTAATGAAAAACTGTTTTTT. Amino acids: CASGLAPSGDPNEKLFF. Based on the CDR3 plus reference TRBV12-5 and TRBJ1-4, the full variable domain is DARVTQTPRHKVTEMGQEVTMRCQPILGHNTVFWYRQTMMQGLELLAYFRNRAPLDDSGMPKDRFSAEMPDATLATLKIQPSEPRDSAVYFCASGLAPSGDPNEKLFFGSGTQLSVL.

The rearrangement joins TRBV6-5 to TRBJ2-7; 11 positions match TRBD1. The trim removed 7 bases at V and 2 bases at J, leaving 4 bases unmatched. The CDR3 runs to 14 residues. Germline V gives CDR1 MNHEY, CDR2 SVGAGI. The CDR3 DNA reads TGTGCCAGCAAACCGGGACAGGGGGCCTACGAGCAGTACTTC. It yields the protein CASKPGQGAYEQYF.